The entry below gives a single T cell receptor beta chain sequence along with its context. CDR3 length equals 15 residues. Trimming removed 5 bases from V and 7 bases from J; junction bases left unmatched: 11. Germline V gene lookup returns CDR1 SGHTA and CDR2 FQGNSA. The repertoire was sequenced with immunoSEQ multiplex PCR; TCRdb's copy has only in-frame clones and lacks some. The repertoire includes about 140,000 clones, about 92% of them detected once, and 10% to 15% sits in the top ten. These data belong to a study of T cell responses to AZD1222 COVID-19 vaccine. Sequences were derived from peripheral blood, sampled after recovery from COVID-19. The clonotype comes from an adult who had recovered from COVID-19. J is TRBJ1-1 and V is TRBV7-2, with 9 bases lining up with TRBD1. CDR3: CASSPRTGAAGEAFF. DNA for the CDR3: TGTGCCAGCAGCCCACGGACAGGGGCCGCGGGTGAAGCTTTCTTT.